Sequencing of this TCR beta chain was carried out in a study of cytomegalovirus exposure and HLA in healthy donors. Overall study findings and caveats: Some TCR beta chains (more than 150 of them) were listed as cytomegalovirus-associated. TCR beta chains associated with HLA were, in a later analysis, more clonally expanded than equally common others. Generally TCR sequences proved uncommon, though certain public TCRs appeared in numerous donors.

A remark on this clone: Its antigen is not known.

This CDR3 spans 16 amino acids. Trimming removed 4 bases at V and 6 bases at J, with 19 bases between. Germline CDR1 and CDR2: SGHDT and YYEEEE. A multiplex PCR was run with 60 Vbeta primers and 13 Jbeta primers. Using immunoSEQ multiplex PCR, the repertoire was profiled, and TCRdb retains in-frame clones only, with some absent. Of 150,000 or so clones in the sample, approximately 80% were seen once. Sequenced material: PBMCs. The chain recombines TRBV5-6 with TRBJ2-2; TRBD2 is a possible D gene (6 bases). This receptor was obtained from a young man in good health and CMV-seronegative. The CDR3 region is CASSPLRAGYPGELFF. In DNA form, the CDR3 reads TGTGCCAGCAGCCCATTACGGGCGGGGTACCCCGGGGAGCTGTTTTTT.